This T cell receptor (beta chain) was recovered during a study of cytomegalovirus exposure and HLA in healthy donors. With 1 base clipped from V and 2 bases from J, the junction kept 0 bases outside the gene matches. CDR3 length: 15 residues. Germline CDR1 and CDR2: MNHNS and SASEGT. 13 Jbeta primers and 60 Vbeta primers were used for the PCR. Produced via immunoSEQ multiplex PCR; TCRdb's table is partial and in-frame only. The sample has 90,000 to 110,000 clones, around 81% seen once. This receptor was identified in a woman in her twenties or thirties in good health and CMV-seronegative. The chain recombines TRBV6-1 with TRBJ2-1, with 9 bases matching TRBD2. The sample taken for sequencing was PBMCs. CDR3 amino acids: CASSEGLAAYNEQFF. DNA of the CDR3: TGTGCCAGCAGTGAAGGACTAGCGGCCTACAATGAGCAGTTCTTC.